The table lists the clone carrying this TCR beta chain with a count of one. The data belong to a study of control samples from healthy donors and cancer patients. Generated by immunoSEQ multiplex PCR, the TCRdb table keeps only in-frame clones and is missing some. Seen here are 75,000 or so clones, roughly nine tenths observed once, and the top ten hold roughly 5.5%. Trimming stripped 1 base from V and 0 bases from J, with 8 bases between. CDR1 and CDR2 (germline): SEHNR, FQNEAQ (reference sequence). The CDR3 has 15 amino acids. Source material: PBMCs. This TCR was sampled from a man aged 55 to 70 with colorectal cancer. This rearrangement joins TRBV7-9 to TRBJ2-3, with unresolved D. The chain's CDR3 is CASSLVDGSTDTQYF. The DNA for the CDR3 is TGTGCCAGCAGCTTAGTAGACGGTAGCACAGATACGCAGTATTTT. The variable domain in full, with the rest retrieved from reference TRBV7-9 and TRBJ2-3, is DTGVSQNPRHKITKRGQNVTFRCDPISEHNRLYWYRQTLGQGPEFLTYFQNEAQLEKSRLLSDRFSAERPKGSFSTLEIQRTEQGDSAMYLCASSLVDGSTDTQYFGPGTRLTVL.